The 2 T cell receptor beta chains in this list originate from one sample, sequenced in a study of glioma-infiltrating T cells. TCR alpha and beta CDR3 regions were amplified from RNA using iRepertoire nested multiplex PCR. TCRdb analysed the multiplex PCR reads with MiXCR anew, one entry per CDR3 protein. The table records more than 95,000 distinct CDR3 sequences, around 23% of them present only once. Sequencing input: glioma tissue, nonneoplastic brain tissue, or PBMCs (not recorded which). The receptors were sampled from a human donor with low-grade glioma or glioblastoma, undergoing nonglioma brain surgery, or in good health (not recorded which).

Ten or more counts support this clonotype. The chain combines TRBV27 with TRBJ2-7; 10 nucleotides line up with TRBD1. The CDR3 runs to 15 residues. Germline CDR1 MNHEY, CDR2 SMNVEV (reference sequence). The V and J ends lost 7 bases and 6 bases, in that order; junction bases with no gene match: 12. The CDR3 region has the DNA TGTGCCAGCACTCCTGGGGTTGGACAGGGGGGCGAGCAGTACTTC. It yields the protein CASTPGVGQGGEQYF.

About this clonotype: This may stem from a read error, because a much larger clone lies one nucleotide away. Because the CDR3 is missing its conserved closing phenylalanine or tryptophan, this is likely a read error. The chain has TRBV19 and TRBJ2-4; 7 bases fit TRBD2. CDR3 length equals 13 residues. Germline CDR1 is LNHDA and CDR2 is SQIVND (reference sequence). V gave up 5 bases and J gave up 7 bases; unmatched junction bases: 5. CDR3 coding DNA: TGTGCCAGTAGTTTGCCCGGGAGGAACATTCAGTACTTA. As protein: CASSLPGRNIQYL.